These 32 T cell receptor beta chains were all obtained from the same sample, sequenced in a study of shared clonotypes between healthy human individuals. Naive CD8 isolation took CD45RO-negative cells positively selected for CCR7 and excluded terminally differentiated effector memory CD45RA+ cells. Measured with immunoSEQ multiplex PCR; TCRdb has only the in-frame clones, and not every one. This sample has 1.5 million to 2.5 million clones, with about 95% found just once. The sequenced sample consisted of naive CD8+ T cells sorted from blood. The source of these receptors is a young man in good health.

The chain combines TRBV7-8 with TRBJ2-5; 8 nucleotides agree with TRBD2. V shed 3 bases, J shed 2 bases, and the junction held 5 bases outside the gene matches. Per the germline V gene, CDR1 is SGHVS and CDR2 is FQNEAQ. This CDR3 region has 15 residues. The CDR3 region is CASSLNLAGQETQYF. For the CDR3, the DNA is TGTGCCAGCAGCTTGAATTTAGCGGGGCAAGAGACCCAGTACTTC.

Worth noting for this clone: Other DNA sequences in this sample translate to the same CDR3. The V call is TRBV30, the J call TRBJ1-1; possible D gene TRBD1, 6 bases. The V end was cut by 0 bases, the J end by 5 bases, with 10 bases between. The CDR3 has 13 amino acids. Germline-derived CDR1 and CDR2 are GTSNPN and SVGIG (reference sequence). The CDR3 DNA reads TGTGCCTGGAGTGTCGGGGGCGGGACTGAAGCTTTCTTT. The encoded protein is CAWSVGGGTEAFF.

Remarks on this clone: Relative to the germline gene, one junction end is altered; a read error may explain this. V is TRBV5-5 and J is TRBJ1-2; D gene unclear. The CDR3 spans 14 residues. Germline CDR1 SGHKS, CDR2 YYEKEE (reference sequence). CDR3 DNA: TGTGCCAGCAGCTTGGGACCGATTAACGATGGCTACACCTTC. This encodes CASSLGPINDGYTF.

J is TRBJ2-7 and V is TRBV5-1; TRBD2 matches at 9 bases. J lost 0 bases, V lost 0 bases, and 7 bases had no gene match. Germline V lookup: CDR1 SGHRS, CDR2 YFSETQ. CDR3 size: 17 residues. In DNA, the CDR3 is TGCGCCAGCAGCTTGGAGGGTCTAGCGGGACTCTCCTACGAGCAGTACTTC. Amino acid sequence: CASSLEGLAGLSYEQYF.

J is TRBJ2-1 and V is TRBV2; 13 nucleotides align to TRBD2. After removal of 8 bases from V and 0 bases from J, the junction contained 7 bases not matched to a gene. The CDR3 is 17 residues long. CDR1 is SNHLY and CDR2 is FYNNEI in the germline V gene. This CDR3 is CASGTSGGGSSYNEQFF. CDR3 DNA: TGTGCCAGCGGCACTAGCGGGGGGGGGAGCTCCTACAATGAGCAGTTCTTC.

The rearrangement links TRBV2 to TRBJ1-4; 7 bases agree with TRBD1. The germline gives CDR1 SNHLY, CDR2 FYNNEI. The CDR3 runs 14 residues. After removal of 5 bases from V and 4 bases from J, the junction contained 4 bases not matched to a gene. Here the CDR3 DNA reads TGTGCCAGCAGTCTGACAGGGAATAATGAAAAACTGTTTTTT. This translates into CASSLTGNNEKLFF.

The chain has TRBV5-6 and TRBJ2-1; TRBD2 matches at 13 bases. Germline trimming cut 4 bases from V and 12 bases from J; bases unmatched to any gene: 13. The V gene's germline CDR1 is SGHDT and CDR2 YYEEEE. The CDR3 covers 16 residues. CDR3 bases: TGTGCCAGCAGCACCGGGACTAGCGGGGATCTATTTAGGCAGTTCTTC. Translation: CASSTGTSGDLFRQFF. Based on the CDR3 plus reference TRBV5-6 and TRBJ2-1, the full variable domain is DAGVTQSPTHLIKTRGQQVTLRCSPKSGHDTVSWYQQALGQGPQFIFQYYEEEERQRGNFPDRFSGHQFPNYSSELNVNALLLGDSALYLCASSTGTSGDLFRQFFGPGTRLTVL.

V is TRBV7-9 and J is TRBJ2-1, with 10 positions matching TRBD2. The V gene end was trimmed by 4 bases and the J gene end by 6 bases; junction bases not matched to a gene: 3. This CDR3 region has 14 residues. Germline-derived CDR1 and CDR2 are SEHNR and FQNEAQ (reference sequence). The CDR3: CASSSGLASNEQFF. CDR3 nucleotide sequence: TGTGCCAGCAGCTCGGGACTAGCGTCCAATGAGCAGTTCTTC.

The chain uses TRBV4-1 and TRBJ1-1; maybe TRBD1 (6 bases). V dropped 1 base and J dropped 6 bases, with 12 bases sitting between them. Germline V gene lookup returns CDR1 MGHRA and CDR2 YSYEKL. This CDR3 spans 14 amino acids. In DNA form, the CDR3 reads TGCGCCAGCAGCCAAGGGGGGGCGGGGGCTGAAGCTTTCTTT. This codes for CASSQGGAGAEAFF.

The rearrangement links TRBV11-2 to TRBJ2-7; D is uncertain. Trimming stripped 5 bases from V and 1 base from J, with 15 bases between. The germline V gene has CDR1 SGHAT and CDR2 FQNNGV. The CDR3 loop spans 15 amino acids. The CDR3: CASSRQTQSSYEQYF. CDR3 nucleotide sequence: TGTGCCAGCAGCCGACAAACGCAATCATCCTACGAGCAGTACTTC.

V gene TRBV19 combines with J gene TRBJ1-5; D is unresolved. Between the trimmed V and J ends, which lost 3 bases and 0 bases, there was a span of 9 bases. From germline, CDR1 is LNHDA and CDR2 SQIVND (reference sequence). This CDR3 contains 15 residues. CDR3 in DNA: TGTGCCAGTAGTATGGCAGAGTATAGCAATCAGCCCCAGCATTTT. It translates to CASSMAEYSNQPQHF.

The rearrangement joins TRBV13 to TRBJ2-2; D might be TRBD1 (6 bases). This CDR3 contains 16 residues. V lost 5 bases, J lost 4 bases, and 17 bases lay in between. Germline CDR1 reads PRHDT; CDR2 reads FYEKMQ (reference sequence). The CDR3 bases are TGTGCCAGCAGCCAATGGACTGTCAGGGGCACCGGGGAGCTGTTTTTT. Translated: CASSQWTVRGTGELFF.

V and J are TRBV29-1 and TRBJ2-1; D may match TRBD1 or TRBD2 (8 bases each). The CDR3 sequence is 15 residues long. V was trimmed by 3 bases and J by 10 bases, leaving 22 bases between them. Germline CDR1 is SQVTM and CDR2 is ANQGSEA. Here the CDR3 reads CSVDQGAGGRQEQFF. The CDR3 nucleotides read TGCAGCGTTGACCAGGGGGCGGGCGGGAGGCAGGAGCAGTTCTTC.

The V and J genes are TRBV5-1 and TRBJ2-7, with 11 bases that match TRBD2. This CDR3 comprises 17 residues. Trimming removed 5 bases from V and 3 bases from J; junction bases left unmatched: 13. Germline-derived CDR1 and CDR2 are SGHRS and YFSETQ. For the CDR3, the DNA is TGCGCCAGCAGGAATACTAGCGGGGGCCCCCTATTCTACGAGCAGTACTTC. It encodes CASRNTSGGPLFYEQYF. Full variable domain (remainder filled in from reference TRBV5-1 and TRBJ2-7): KAGVTQTPRYLIKTRGQQVTLSCSPISGHRSVSWYQQTPGQGLQFLFEYFSETQRNKGNFPGRFSGRQFSNSRSEMNVSTLELGDSALYLCASRNTSGGPLFYEQYFGPGTRLTVT.

The V gene is TRBV19, the J gene TRBJ1-5; the D gene is possibly TRBD1 (6 bases). The CDR3 is 14 residues long. Per the germline V gene, CDR1 is LNHDA and CDR2 is SQIVND (reference sequence). Trimming took 6 bases from V and 5 from J, leaving 14 bases between them. CDR3 nucleotide sequence: TGTGCCAGTAGGGGACACGGGGCGGATCAGCCCCAGCATTTT. Protein product: CASRGHGADQPQHF.

The chain couples TRBV7-8 to TRBJ2-3, with TRBD1 matching 9 bases. This CDR3 has 16 residues. Per germline, CDR1 SGHVS and CDR2 FQNEAQ. Trimming at V came to 5 bases and at J to 4 bases, leaving 10 bases not matched to a gene. The CDR3 protein is CASSDFRDRASDTQYF. The CDR3, as DNA: TGTGCCAGCAGCGACTTCCGGGACAGGGCGTCAGATACGCAGTATTTT.

This chain uses TRBV5-4 with TRBJ2-3; weak D call: TRBD2 (6 bases). Trimming took off 4 bases at V and 2 bases at J, with 14 bases between the two ends. The germline CDR1 and CDR2 sequences are SGHNT and YYREEE (reference sequence). The CDR3 runs to 15 residues. The CDR3 DNA is TGTGCCAGCAGCCCCCGACTAGAAATCACAGATACGCAGTATTTT. Translating it yields CASSPRLEITDTQYF.

The chain links TRBV7-3 to TRBJ2-4, with D unresolved. The V gene lost 0 bases and the J gene lost 7 bases, with 7 bases spanning the gap. The CDR3 sequence is 13 residues long. The germline V gene has CDR1 SGHTA and CDR2 FQGTGA. The CDR3 sequence is CASSLTIGNIQYF. CDR3 sequence (DNA): TGTGCCAGCAGCTTAACCATAGGGAACATTCAGTACTTC.

The chain links TRBV11-2 to TRBJ2-3; D remains unclear. The CDR3 spans 18 residues. V was cut by 0 bases and J by 2 bases, with 18 bases left in between. CDR1 is SGHAT, CDR2 FQNNGV, per germline. The CDR3 loop is CASSLDNAPLVFTDTQYF. In DNA form, the CDR3 reads TGTGCCAGCAGCTTAGATAACGCCCCCCTAGTTTTCACAGATACGCAGTATTTT.

The chain combines TRBV29-1 with TRBJ2-7, with 10 bases identical to TRBD1. After removal of 3 bases from V and 4 bases from J, the junction contained 3 bases not matched to a gene. CDR1 and CDR2 (germline): SQVTM, ANQGSEA. CDR3 length equals 13 residues. CDR3 protein: CSVERTGGYEQYF. For the CDR3, the DNA is TGCAGCGTTGAGCGGACAGGGGGATACGAGCAGTACTTC.

This chain joins TRBV5-4 and TRBJ2-5; either TRBD1 or TRBD2 may fit D (5 bases each). Trimming removed 3 bases from V and 4 bases from J, with 16 bases in between. The germline V gene encodes CDR1 SGHNT and CDR2 YYREEE (reference sequence). The CDR3 has 15 amino acids. The CDR3 region has the DNA TGTGCCAGCAGCTCCCCCACAGCTGGGACAGAGACCCAGTACTTC. It encodes CASSSPTAGTETQYF.

The rearrangement joins TRBV5-4 to TRBJ2-7; perhaps D is TRBD1 or TRBD2 (5 bases each). The germline V gene encodes CDR1 SGHNT and CDR2 YYREEE (reference sequence). The V end was cut by 2 bases, the J end by 6 bases, with 12 bases between. CDR3 length equals 13 residues. CDR3 DNA sequence: TGTGCCAGCAGCTTTACCGGGGCGACCGAGCAGTACTTC. This translates into CASSFTGATEQYF.

This clone occurred once. The CDR3 nucleotides read TGTGCCAGCAGCTTAGCTCAACCCGGGGAGCTGTTTTTT. Encoded protein: CASSLAQPGELFF. The gene calls are TRBV7-9 and TRBJ2-2; D call uncertain. Germline V gene lookup returns CDR1 SEHNR and CDR2 FQNEAQ (reference sequence). V was pared by 0 bases and J by 6 bases, with 5 bases between. CDR3 length equals 13 residues.

The chain carries TRBV5-1 and TRBJ1-2; 8 bases agree with TRBD1. Germline V CDR1 and CDR2: SGHRS, YFSETQ. This CDR3 spans 16 amino acids. V was pared by 2 bases and J by 8 bases, with 14 bases of the junction left unmatched. The CDR3 nucleotides are TGCGCCAGCAGCTTTTACAGGGGGTTCGAACCCGACGGCTACACCTTC. As protein: CASSFYRGFEPDGYTF.

This rearrangement joins TRBV6-6 to TRBJ1-6, with D tentatively TRBD1 (6 bases). The germline V and J ends were trimmed by 2 bases and 8 bases, with 13 bases remaining between them. Germline loops: CDR1 MNHNY, CDR2 SVGAGI (reference sequence). There are 15 residues in the CDR3. The CDR3 DNA is TGTGCCAGCAGTTACGAGGGGGACCTTGATTCACCCCTCCACTTT. This sequence encodes CASSYEGDLDSPLHF.

This chain joins TRBV2 and TRBJ2-2; 13 positions match TRBD2. J lost 0 bases, V lost 9 bases, and 7 bases had no gene match. This CDR3 spans 17 amino acids. In germline, CDR1 is SNHLY, CDR2 FYNNEI. The CDR3 nucleotides read TGTGCCAGTACGCCGGGACTAGCGGGGACGAACACCGGGGAGCTGTTTTTT. Its protein is CASTPGLAGTNTGELFF.

This clone appeared a single time. The chain is built from TRBV18 and TRBJ1-4; D uncertain. Trimming shortened V by 7 bases and J by 5 bases, and 11 bases separated the two germline ends. Germline V gives CDR1 KGHSH, CDR2 LQKENI. The CDR3 extends over 13 amino acids. The CDR3 coding sequence is TGTGCCAGCTTCTTAGGTGTGAATGAAAAACTGTTTTTT. It encodes CASFLGVNEKLFF.

The chain links TRBV15 to TRBJ2-2; no reliable D call. There are 11 residues in the CDR3. Trimming took off 8 bases at V and 7 bases at J, with 8 bases between the two ends. From germline, CDR1 is LNHNV and CDR2 YYDKDF (reference sequence). As DNA, the CDR3 is TGTGCCACCGAAGGCGACGGGGAGCTGTTTTTT. It yields the protein CATEGDGELFF.

This chain uses TRBV7-8 with TRBJ2-7; TRBD1 matches at 10 bases. CDR1 is SGHVS and CDR2 is FQNEAQ in the germline V gene. The CDR3 length is 17 residues. Trimming took 4 bases from V and 4 from J; bases not matched to a gene: 13. The DNA of the CDR3 is TGTGCCAGCAGCTCCTTGAACCCAGTGGGACAGGGGTACGAGCAGTACTTC. The encoded protein is CASSSLNPVGQGYEQYF.

The chain has TRBV6-4 and TRBJ1-4; D remains unclear. CDR3 size: 15 residues. V lost 5 bases and J lost 7, with 17 bases in between. Germline V lookup: CDR1 MRHNA, CDR2 SNTAGT. CDR3: CASSTQYGFSEKLFF. The CDR3 DNA reads TGTGCCAGCAGTACTCAGTACGGGTTCAGTGAAAAACTGTTTTTT.

The V call is TRBV7-2, the J call TRBJ2-7, with 7 bases matching TRBD2. Germline V gives CDR1 SGHTA, CDR2 FQGNSA. This CDR3 is built from 16 residues. The trim removed 3 bases at V and 2 bases at J, leaving 10 bases unmatched. The CDR3 here is CASSLGGTPTPYEQYF. CDR3 in DNA: TGTGCCAGCAGCTTGGGGGGGACCCCCACCCCCTACGAGCAGTACTTC. The full variable domain, rest sourced from reference TRBV7-2 and TRBJ2-7, is GAGVSQSPSNKVTEKGKDVELRCDPISGHTALYWYRQSLGQGLEFLIYFQGNSAPDKSGLPSDRFSAERTGGSVSTLTIQRTQQEDSAVYLCASSLGGTPTPYEQYFGPGTRLTVT.

This clone was observed a single time. The genes are TRBV15 and TRBJ1-5; perhaps TRBD1 as D (6 bases). The CDR3 consists of 14 residues. The germline V and J ends were trimmed by 5 bases and 0 bases, with 8 bases remaining between them. Looked up from germline, CDR1 is LNHNV and CDR2 is YYDKDF (reference sequence). DNA for the CDR3: TGTGCCACCAGCGACAGGTATAGCAATCAGCCCCAGCATTTT. This codes for CATSDRYSNQPQHF.